Listed below are T cell receptor beta chains from one sample, sequenced in a study of blood T cell repertoires in COVID-19. The method was immunoSEQ multiplex PCR; TCRdb's version includes in-frame clones alone and lacks a portion of them. The sample consists of a few hundred thousand clones, 85% of them appearing once. The source material was PBMCs or T cells enriched from blood (not recorded which). These receptors all come from a woman between 50 and 59 years old who had been exposed to COVID-19. Both conserved end residues are part of each CDR3. D genes are given only for firm matches. Some rows have no size entry. The others give once, few or many, or a class for an expanded clone.

TRBV4-2	TRBJ1-5	-	-	CASSQEGGYNQPQHF	TGTGCCAGCAGCCAAGAGGGAGGGTACAATCAGCCCCAGCATTTT
TRBV9	TRBJ2-3	-	few	CASTVGGGSTDTQYF	TGTGCCAGCACCGTGGGTGGAGGTAGCACAGATACGCAGTATTTT
TRBV19	TRBJ2-1	TRBD1	-	CASSWDRVDEQFF	TGTGCCAGTAGTTGGGACAGGGTCGATGAGCAGTTCTTC
TRBV6-5	TRBJ1-2	-	-	CASSYSNREGYTF	TGTGCCAGCAGTTACTCGAACAGGGAGGGCTACACCTTC
TRBV7-2	TRBJ2-5	TRBD1	-	CASTQSGQAQETQYF	TGTGCCAGCACCCAATCGGGACAGGCGCAAGAGACCCAGTACTTC
TRBV6-5	TRBJ2-2	TRBD2	once	CASRETSTDTGELFF	TGTGCCAGCAGGGAGACTAGCACGGACACCGGGGAGCTGTTTTTT
TRBV27	TRBJ2-1	-	-	CASSLRSSYNEQFF	TGTGCCAGCAGTTTAAGGAGCTCCTACAATGAGCAGTTCTTC
TRBV7-2	TRBJ2-3	TRBD2	-	CASSTFPRSGGPTDTQYF	TGTGCCAGCAGCACCTTCCCCAGGAGCGGGGGGCCCACAGATACGCAGTATTTT
TRBV5-6	TRBJ1-2	TRBD1	-	CASSLAGQDGYTF	TGTGCCAGCAGCTTGGCCGGACAGGATGGCTACACCTTC
TRBV15	TRBJ1-1	-	-	CATSRERQTNTEAFF	TGTGCCACCAGCAGAGAACGACAGACAAACACTGAAGCTTTCTTT
TRBV12-5	TRBJ2-5	TRBD2	few	CASGFWGREETQYF	TGTGCTAGTGGTTTCTGGGGGAGGGAGGAGACCCAGTACTTC
TRBV7-9	TRBJ1-4	TRBD1	-	CASSPQGTANEKLFF	TGTGCCAGCAGCCCACAGGGGACGGCTAATGAAAAACTGTTTTTT
TRBV4-1	TRBJ2-4	TRBD2	-	CASSQDLSGGVKNIQYF	TGCGCCAGCAGCCAAGATCTTAGCGGGGGGGTCAAAAACATTCAGTACTTC
TRBV18	TRBJ1-1	-	-	CASSPDSMNTEAFF	TGTGCCAGCTCCCCAGACAGCATGAACACTGAAGCTTTCTTT
TRBV6-6	TRBJ2-7	TRBD2	-	CASSPTPGGGCNYEQYF	TGTGCCAGCAGTCCCACCCCCGGGGGGGGCTGTAACTACGAGCAGTACTTC
TRBV5-8	TRBJ1-2	-	once	CASSLGRRPAGYTF	TGTGCCAGCAGCTTAGGACGGAGGCCCGCCGGCTACACCTTC
TRBV5-6	TRBJ2-7	-	-	CASGPLSGVEQYF	TGTGCCAGCGGACCTCTATCAGGGGTCGAGCAGTACTTC
TRBV2	TRBJ1-5	-	-	CASSGQLNQPQHF	TGTGCCAGCAGTGGACAGCTCAATCAGCCCCAGCATTTT
TRBV7-9	TRBJ1-3	TRBD1	few	CASSMTGTPGNTIYF	TGTGCCAGCAGCATGACAGGGACCCCTGGAAACACCATATATTTT
TRBV5-4	TRBJ2-2	TRBD1	-	CATKLQVTGTNTGELFF	TGTGCCACCAAACTCCAAGTGACAGGGACGAACACCGGGGAGCTGTTTTTT
TRBV19	TRBJ2-2	-	-	CASSRRITGELFF	TGTGCCAGTAGCCGGAGGATTACCGGGGAGCTGTTTTTT
TRBV4-3	TRBJ1-2	-	once	CASSQVVGDSYGYTF	TGCGCCAGCAGCCAAGTGGTAGGGGATTCGTATGGCTACACCTTC
TRBV12-3/TRBV12-4	TRBJ2-5	-	few	CASSPREETQYF	TGTGCCAGCAGCCCCAGGGAAGAGACCCAGTACTTC
TRBV18	TRBJ1-1	-	-	CASSPARGNTEAFF	TGTGCCAGCTCACCAGCGCGGGGGAACACTGAAGCTTTCTTT
TRBV15	TRBJ2-7	-	-	CATSRERTANYEQYF	TGTGCCACCAGCAGAGAAAGGACAGCGAACTACGAGCAGTACTTC
TRBV19	TRBJ2-5	-	-	CASSGGVTQYF	TGTGCCAGTAGTGGAGGGGTGACCCAGTACTTC
TRBV12-5	TRBJ1-6	-	-	CASGFGRGNSPLHF	TGTGCTAGTGGTTTTGGACGGGGAAATTCACCCCTCCACTTT